The sequence of this T cell receptor beta chain was determined in a study of cytomegalovirus exposure and HLA in healthy donors. It was with 60 Vbeta and 13 Jbeta primers that the PCR ran. Sequencing used immunoSEQ multiplex PCR; TCRdb keeps in-frame clones, though not all of them. The table includes a few hundred thousand clones, 70% to 80% detected once. General study findings and limits: Earlier findings revealed that most TCR beta V segments proved productive either about 87% or about 30% of the time.

A word on this clone: The antigen remains unidentified.

The source material was PBMCs. This TCR derives from a girl under 10 years old in good health and CMV-seronegative.

The chain's CDR3 is CATSRDYLGGARAKNIQYF. The CDR3 coding sequence is TGTGCCACCAGCAGAGACTACCTCGGGGGGGCGCGAGCCAAAAACATTCAGTACTTC. The chain is built from TRBV15 and TRBJ2-4; 8 bases match TRBD2. This CDR3 region has 19 residues. V was pared by 0 bases and J by 0 bases, with 10 bases of the junction left unmatched. CDR1 and CDR2 from the germline V gene are LNHNV and YYDKDF (reference sequence). Looking up the rest from reference TRBV15 and TRBJ2-4 gives the full variable domain: DAMVIQNPRYQVTQFGKPVTLSCSQTLNHNVMYWYQQKSSQAPKLLFHYYDKDFNNEADTPDNFQSRRPNTSFCFLDIRSPGLGDTAMYLCATSRDYLGGARAKNIQYFGAGTRLSVL.